A single T cell receptor beta chain is shown here with its context. This record comes from a study of T cell changes during pregnancy in multiple sclerosis. The assay was immunoSEQ multiplex PCR, and TCRdb's table has in-frame clones only and misses some. The top ten clones hold around 0.46% of a sample with some 120,000 clones, less than 97% of them seen once. Germline V gene lookup returns CDR1 MNHNS and CDR2 SASEGT. V shed 9 bases and J shed 7 bases, with 15 bases lying between them. The CDR3 covers 12 residues. The chain is built from TRBV6-1 and TRBJ2-5; D might be TRBD2 (5 bases). The sequence derives from a female donor with multiple sclerosis, enrolled in a pregnancy study. Specimen: peripheral blood, collected after pregnancy. The CDR3 reads CASFSAGGTQYF. In DNA form, the CDR3 reads TGTGCCAGTTTCTCGGCCGGAGGGACCCAGTACTTC.